These 25 T cell receptor beta chains share one sample of origin, sequenced in a study of T cells in Graves' hyperthyroidism and ophthalmopathy. TCR beta CDR3 region amplification was performed from RNA transcripts. A first-round RT-PCR of the TCR CDR3 used the HTBI primer set. TCRdb reprocessed the multiplex PCR reads with MiXCR, giving one entry per CDR3 protein. The data contain roughly 350,000 distinct CDR3 sequences, about 15% of them singletons. The source material was blood. These receptors were taken from a woman aged 25-40 years with Graves' hyperthyroidism.

This clonotype was seen a few times. V and J are TRBV3-1 and TRBJ1-4, with TRBD1 matching over 8 bases. V was clipped by 6 bases and J by 8 bases; unmatched bases: 17. The CDR3 sequence is 17 residues long. The germline CDR1 and CDR2 sequences are LGHDT and YNNKEL (reference sequence). CDR3 sequence: CASRTGTGLLPTEKLFF. The CDR3 DNA follows: TGTGCCAGCAGAACCGGGACAGGATTGTTACCGACGGAAAAACTGTTTTTT.

This clonotype has only a few counts. This sequence joins TRBV11-2 and TRBJ2-5; TRBD1 might be the D (6 bases). Germline CDR1 is SGHAT and CDR2 is FQNNGV. This CDR3 contains 14 residues. Deletions cut 2 bases from V and 5 bases from J, with 12 bases between. CDR3 amino acids: CASSLTTGQETQYF. The CDR3 nucleotides read TGTGCCAGCAGCTTAACAACAGGGCAGGAGACCCAGTACTTC.

This clonotype was seen at least ten times. The CDR3 coding sequence is TGTGCCAGCGGCGAGTCCAGGGGGTCTAATGAAAAACTGTTTTTT. It specifies CASGESRGSNEKLFF. This chain links TRBV28 with TRBJ1-4; 7 nucleotides match TRBD1. V shed 8 bases and J 3 bases; nucleotides not matched to a gene: 9. The germline CDR1 and CDR2 sequences are MDHEN and SYDVKM. The CDR3 has 15 residues.

The V gene is TRBV29-1, the J gene TRBJ2-1; 7 bases align to TRBD1. CDR3 length equals 14 residues. Per the germline V gene, CDR1 is SQVTM and CDR2 is ANQGSEA. The CDR3 reads CSGNRDSSYNEQFF. The CDR3 nucleotides are TGCAGTGGAAATCGGGACAGCTCCTACAATGAGCAGTTCTTC.

This clonotype was recorded many times. The chain employs TRBV28 and TRBJ1-4, with 9 positions matching TRBD1. From germline, CDR1 is MDHEN and CDR2 SYDVKM. The trim removed 7 bases at V and 8 bases at J, leaving 14 bases unmatched. This CDR3 region has 16 residues. The CDR3 loop is CASTFELGQGYEKLFF. The CDR3 DNA reads TGTGCCAGCACCTTCGAATTGGGACAGGGTTACGAAAAACTGTTTTTT.

This clonotype was observed a few times. This chain connects TRBV25-1 to TRBJ2-7, with 7 bases identical to TRBD2. CDR1 and CDR2 (germline): MGHDK, SYGVNS. There are 14 residues in the CDR3. J gave up 3 bases and V 4 bases, and 6 bases lay outside the gene matches. The CDR3 region is CASSGAAGDYEQYF. CDR3 nucleotides: TGTGCCAGCAGTGGGGCGGCGGGGGACTACGAGCAGTACTTC.

In its sample, this clonotype was seen many times. The chain joins TRBV20-1 to TRBJ2-3; 10 positions match TRBD2. The germline V gene encodes CDR1 DFQATT and CDR2 SNEGSKA (reference sequence). The CDR3 contains 14 residues. The V segment lost 6 bases and the J segment 3 bases; nucleotides outside the gene matches: 6. As DNA, the CDR3 is TGCAGTGCACCTAGCGGGAGTGGGACAGATACGCAGTATTTT. Translation gives CSAPSGSGTDTQYF.

The sample holds many counts of this clonotype. This rearrangement joins TRBV7-9 to TRBJ2-1; D is tentatively TRBD1 or TRBD2 (5 bases each). Germline loops: CDR1 SEHNR, CDR2 FQNEAQ (reference sequence). The CDR3 is 17 residues long. V lost 1 base to trimming and J lost 2 bases, with 15 bases between them. The CDR3 nucleotides read TGTGCCAGCAGCTTAGGTGTGGCCGAGGGGCCCTACAATGAGCAGTTCTTC. Protein product: CASSLGVAEGPYNEQFF.

This clonotype was detected a few times. This sequence joins TRBV5-6 and TRBJ1-1; 8 nucleotides align to TRBD1. Germline values: CDR1 SGHDT, CDR2 YYEEEE. The V gene end was trimmed by 4 bases and the J gene end by 1 base; junction bases not matched to a gene: 12. The CDR3 has 17 amino acids. The CDR3 spells CASSPIAPGTGNTEAFF. The CDR3 DNA is TGTGCCAGCAGCCCGATTGCCCCCGGGACAGGGAACACTGAAGCTTTCTTT.

V and J are TRBV5-1 and TRBJ1-6; a weak D match, TRBD1 (5 bases). Germline CDR1 and CDR2: SGHRS and YFSETQ. The CDR3 is 15 residues long. Between the trimmed V and J ends, which lost 0 bases and 7 bases, there was a span of 11 bases. CDR3 coding DNA: TGCGCCAGCAGCTTGGCCGCGGGGGAAAATTCACCCCTCCACTTT. It is translated as CASSLAAGENSPLHF.

The gene calls are TRBV30 and TRBJ2-3, with 9 bases fitting TRBD2. This CDR3 contains 15 residues. CDR1 and CDR2 (germline): GTSNPN, SVGIG (reference sequence). J lost 4 bases, V lost 2 bases, and 7 bases had no gene match. The CDR3, as DNA: TGTGCCTGGAGTTTTGTAGCGGGAGTGGCAGATACGCAGTATTTT. Translated: CAWSFVAGVADTQYF.

The V call is TRBV6-2 or TRBV6-3, the J call TRBJ2-1; D is ambiguous. In germline, CDR1 is MNHEY, CDR2 SVGEGT. CDR3 length equals 13 residues. Trimming cost V 6 bases and J 6 bases, with 12 bases left between them. The CDR3 DNA sequence: TGTGCCAGCAGCCCGTTCTCTCTCAATGAGCAGTTCTTC. Translation gives CASSPFSLNEQFF.

Many counts were recorded for this clonotype. The V gene is TRBV28, the J gene TRBJ2-4; 12 bases are a match to TRBD1. Losses at the gene ends were 6 bases for V and 12 bases for J; bases not matched to a gene: 9. Germline assignment: CDR1 MDHEN and CDR2 SYDVKM. The CDR3 spans 14 residues. The CDR3 reads CASSYPGTGGDQYF. CDR3 sequence (DNA): TGTGCCAGCAGCTATCCCGGGACAGGGGGCGATCAGTACTTC.

The chain links TRBV7-9 to TRBJ1-1, with D possibly TRBD1 on 6 matching bases. V shed 3 bases and J shed 4 bases, with 9 bases lying between them. The CDR3 is 13 amino acids. Germline V gene data show CDR1 as SEHNR and CDR2 as FQNEAQ (reference sequence). The CDR3 loop is CASSFQGTTEAFF. The CDR3, as DNA: TGTGCCAGCAGCTTTCAGGGGACCACTGAAGCTTTCTTT.

This clonotype was seen ten or more times. The rearrangement joins TRBV6-5 to TRBJ1-1; no definite D call. The CDR3 contains 13 residues. In germline, CDR1 is MNHEY, CDR2 SVGAGI. The V and J ends lost 2 bases and 1 base respectively, with 5 bases between them. CDR3 DNA sequence: TGTGCCAGCAGTTACAGGAGGAACACTGAAGCTTTCTTT. Encoded protein: CASSYRRNTEAFF.

This clonotype was detected only a few times. The genes are TRBV6-2 or TRBV6-3 and TRBJ2-4; a weak D match, TRBD2 (6 bases). Trimming pared 5 bases from V and 0 bases from J, leaving 11 bases between. CDR1 and CDR2 (germline): MNHEY, SVGEGT. The CDR3 loop spans 15 amino acids. CDR3 sequence reads: CASSLLGGAKNIQYF. CDR3 DNA: TGTGCCAGCAGTCTACTGGGGGGAGCCAAAAACATTCAGTACTTC.

This clonotype was observed at least ten times. The chain employs TRBV11-2 and TRBJ2-7, with D hard to call. This CDR3 is 14 amino acids long. Trimming stripped 2 bases from V and 3 bases from J, with 11 bases between. Germline loops: CDR1 SGHAT, CDR2 FQNNGV. The CDR3 here is CASSLPGRNYEQYF. The CDR3 nucleotides read TGTGCCAGCAGCTTACCCGGACGGAACTACGAGCAGTACTTC.

In nucleotides, the CDR3 is TGCGCCAGCAATTTACCCAGCTCCTACAATGAGCAGTTCTTC. It codes for CASNLPSSYNEQFF. The chain joins TRBV5-1 to TRBJ2-1; D gene uncertain. CDR3 size: 14 residues. CDR1 and CDR2 (germline): SGHRS, YFSETQ. The V and J ends lost 6 bases and 0 bases respectively, with 10 bases between them.

This clonotype was counted at least ten times. The V and J genes are TRBV27 and TRBJ1-5, with 7 bases that match TRBD1. Germline V CDR1 and CDR2: MNHEY, SMNVEV (reference sequence). The CDR3 has 16 residues. Trimming removed 0 bases from V and 0 bases from J; junction bases left unmatched: 2. In nucleotides, the CDR3 is TGTGCCAGCAGTTTATCGGACAGGTTTAGCAATCAGCCCCAGCATTTT. This sequence encodes CASSLSDRFSNQPQHF.

This sequence joins TRBV7-9 and TRBJ2-1; no reliable D call. The CDR3 runs to 11 residues. Between the trimmed V and J ends, which lost 2 bases and 9 bases, there was a span of 5 bases. The germline gives CDR1 SEHNR, CDR2 FQNEAQ (reference sequence). The chain's CDR3 is CASSLSPEQFF. As DNA, the CDR3 is TGTGCCAGCAGCTTAAGTCCTGAGCAGTTCTTC.

This clonotype occurred many times. The chain couples TRBV7-9 to TRBJ2-2, with D tentatively TRBD1 or TRBD2 (5 bases each). Germline V gene lookup returns CDR1 SEHNR and CDR2 FQNEAQ (reference sequence). This CDR3 has 16 amino acids. Trimming pared 1 base from V and 3 bases from J, leaving 12 bases between. The CDR3 is CASSLDGGVYTGELFF. The CDR3 region has the DNA TGTGCCAGCAGCTTAGATGGGGGAGTGTACACCGGGGAGCTGTTTTTT.

In this sample, this clonotype turned up many times. This rearrangement joins TRBV6-5 to TRBJ2-1; D ambiguous. This CDR3 spans 15 amino acids. CDR1 is MNHEY and CDR2 is SVGAGI in the germline V gene. V was clipped by 2 bases and J by 4 bases, with 12 bases between them. The CDR3 reads CASSYNAAPYNEQFF. As DNA, the CDR3 is TGTGCCAGCAGTTACAACGCCGCTCCGTACAATGAGCAGTTCTTC.

In this sample, this clonotype turned up many times. The chain has TRBV6-4 and TRBJ1-2; 10 positions agree with TRBD1. Germline values: CDR1 MRHNA, CDR2 SNTAGT. V shed 0 bases, J shed 6 bases, and the junction held 1 base outside the gene matches. The CDR3 sequence is 14 residues long. The chain's CDR3 is CASSDSGTGDGYTF. Written as DNA, the CDR3 is TGTGCCAGCAGTGACTCGGGGACAGGGGATGGCTACACCTTC.

This clonotype was picked up many times. The chain combines TRBV28 with TRBJ2-5; TRBD2 matches at 12 bases. V lost 2 bases and J lost 7; bases outside the gene matches: 5. CDR1 and CDR2 from the germline V gene are MDHEN and SYDVKM. This CDR3 is 15 amino acids long. The CDR3 DNA reads TGTGCCAGCAGTTTACTAGCGGGGGGGGTGGGGACCCAGTACTTC. Protein product: CASSLLAGGVGTQYF.

The table lists this clonotype with many counts. This chain links TRBV20-1 with TRBJ2-5; TRBD1 agrees at 7 bases. CDR1 DFQATT and CDR2 SNEGSKA come from the germline V gene (reference sequence). Germline trimming cut 5 bases from V and 4 bases from J; bases unmatched to any gene: 10. The CDR3 has 14 amino acids. The CDR3 nucleotides read TGCAGTGCTGCTCGACCGGGACAGATAGAGACCCAGTACTTC. Translation: CSAARPGQIETQYF.